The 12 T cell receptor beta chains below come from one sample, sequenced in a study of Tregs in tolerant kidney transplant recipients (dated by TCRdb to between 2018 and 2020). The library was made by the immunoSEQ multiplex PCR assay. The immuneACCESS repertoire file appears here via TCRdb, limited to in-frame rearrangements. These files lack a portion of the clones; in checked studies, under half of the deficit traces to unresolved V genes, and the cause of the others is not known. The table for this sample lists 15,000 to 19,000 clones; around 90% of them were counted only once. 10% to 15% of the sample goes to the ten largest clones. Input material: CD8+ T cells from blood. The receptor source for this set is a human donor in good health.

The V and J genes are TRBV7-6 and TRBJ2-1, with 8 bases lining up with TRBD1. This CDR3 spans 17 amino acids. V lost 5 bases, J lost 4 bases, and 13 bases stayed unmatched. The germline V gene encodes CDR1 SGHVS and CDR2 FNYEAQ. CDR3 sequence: CASSRGQGPTLYNEQFF. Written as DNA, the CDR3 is TGTGCCAGCAGCCGAGGACAGGGCCCTACATTATACAATGAGCAGTTCTTC.

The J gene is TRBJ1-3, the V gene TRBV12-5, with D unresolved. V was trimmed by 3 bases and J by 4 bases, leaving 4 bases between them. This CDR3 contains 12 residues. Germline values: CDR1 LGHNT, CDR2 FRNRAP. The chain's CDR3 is CASGFGGNTIYF. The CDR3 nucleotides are TGTGCTAGTGGTTTCGGGGGAAACACCATATATTTT.

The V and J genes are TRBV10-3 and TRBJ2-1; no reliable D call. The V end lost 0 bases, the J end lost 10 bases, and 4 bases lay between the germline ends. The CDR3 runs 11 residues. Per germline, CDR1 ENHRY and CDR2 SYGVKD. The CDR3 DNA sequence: TGTGCCATCAGTGAGTCGAAAGAGCAGTTCTTC. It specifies CAISESKEQFF.

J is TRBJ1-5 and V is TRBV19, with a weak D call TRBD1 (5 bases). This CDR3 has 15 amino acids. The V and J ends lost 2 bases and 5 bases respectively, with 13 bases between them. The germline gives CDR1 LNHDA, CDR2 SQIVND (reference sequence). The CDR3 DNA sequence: TGTGCCAGTAGTATAACAAGAAGAGGGGATCAGCCCCAGCATTTT. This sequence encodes CASSITRRGDQPQHF.

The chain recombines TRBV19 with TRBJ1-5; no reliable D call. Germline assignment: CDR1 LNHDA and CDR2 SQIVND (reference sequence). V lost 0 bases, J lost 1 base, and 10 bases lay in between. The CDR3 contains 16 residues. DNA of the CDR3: TGTGCCAGTAGTATAGATGGGGAAAGAAGCAATCAGCCCCAGCATTTT. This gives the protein CASSIDGERSNQPQHF.

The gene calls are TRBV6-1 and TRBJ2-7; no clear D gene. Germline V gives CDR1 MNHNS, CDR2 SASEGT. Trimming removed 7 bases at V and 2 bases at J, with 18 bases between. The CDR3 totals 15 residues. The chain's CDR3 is CASKVRFRGAYEQYF. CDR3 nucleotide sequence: TGTGCCAGCAAAGTACGTTTTCGCGGAGCCTACGAGCAGTACTTC.

The CDR3 is CAWNSLASTDTQYF. CDR3 coding DNA: TGTGCCTGGAATTCTTTGGCTAGCACAGATACGCAGTATTTT. The J gene is TRBJ2-3, the V gene TRBV30; D gene unclear. The germline CDR1 and CDR2 sequences are GTSNPN and SVGIG (reference sequence). V lost 4 bases to trimming and J lost 0 bases, with 11 bases between them. This CDR3 region has 14 residues.

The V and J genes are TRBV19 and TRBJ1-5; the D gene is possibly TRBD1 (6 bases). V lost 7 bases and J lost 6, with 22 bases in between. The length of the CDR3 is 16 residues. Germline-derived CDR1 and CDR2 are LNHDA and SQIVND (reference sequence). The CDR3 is CASTPGQGTFGQPQHF. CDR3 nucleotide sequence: TGTGCCAGTACCCCGGGGCAGGGGACTTTCGGTCAGCCCCAGCATTTT. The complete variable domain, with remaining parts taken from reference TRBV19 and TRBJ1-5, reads DGGITQSPKYLFRKEGQNVTLSCEQNLNHDAMYWYRQDPGQGLRLIYYSQIVNDFQKGDIAEGYSVSREKKESFPLTVTSAQKNPTAFYLCASTPGQGTFGQPQHFGDGTRLSIL.

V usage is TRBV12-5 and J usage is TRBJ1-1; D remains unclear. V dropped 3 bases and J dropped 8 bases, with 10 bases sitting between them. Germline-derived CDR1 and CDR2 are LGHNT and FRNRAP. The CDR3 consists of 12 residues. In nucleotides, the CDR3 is TGTGCTAGTGGTTTCGATCCCCTCGAAGCTTTCTTT. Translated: CASGFDPLEAFF. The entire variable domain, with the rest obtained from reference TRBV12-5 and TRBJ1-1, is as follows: DARVTQTPRHKVTEMGQEVTMRCQPILGHNTVFWYRQTMMQGLELLAYFRNRAPLDDSGMPKDRFSAEMPDATLATLKIQPSEPRDSAVYFCASGFDPLEAFFGQGTRLTVV.

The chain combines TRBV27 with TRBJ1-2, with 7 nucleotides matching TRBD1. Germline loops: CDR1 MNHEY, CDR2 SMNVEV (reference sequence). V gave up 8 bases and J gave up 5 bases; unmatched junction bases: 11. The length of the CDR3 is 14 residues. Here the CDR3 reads CASGTAGIYYGYTF. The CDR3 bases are TGTGCCAGCGGGACAGCGGGAATATATTATGGCTACACCTTC.

The CDR3 nucleotides are TGTGCCAGCAGTTTACGGGACAGGGTTAACACCGGGGAGCTGTTTTTT. It is translated as CASSLRDRVNTGELFF. This chain links TRBV27 with TRBJ2-2, with 9 bases lining up with TRBD1. This CDR3 is built from 16 residues. Germline CDR1 is MNHEY and CDR2 is SMNVEV (reference sequence). After removal of 2 bases from V and 2 bases from J, the junction contained 3 bases not matched to a gene.

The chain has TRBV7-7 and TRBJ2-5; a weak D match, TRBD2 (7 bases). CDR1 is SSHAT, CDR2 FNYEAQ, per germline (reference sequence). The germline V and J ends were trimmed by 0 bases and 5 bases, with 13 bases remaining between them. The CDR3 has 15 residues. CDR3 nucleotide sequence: TGTGCCAGCAGCTTAGCCGGGGGGCTCATGGAGACCCAGTACTTC. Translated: CASSLAGGLMETQYF.